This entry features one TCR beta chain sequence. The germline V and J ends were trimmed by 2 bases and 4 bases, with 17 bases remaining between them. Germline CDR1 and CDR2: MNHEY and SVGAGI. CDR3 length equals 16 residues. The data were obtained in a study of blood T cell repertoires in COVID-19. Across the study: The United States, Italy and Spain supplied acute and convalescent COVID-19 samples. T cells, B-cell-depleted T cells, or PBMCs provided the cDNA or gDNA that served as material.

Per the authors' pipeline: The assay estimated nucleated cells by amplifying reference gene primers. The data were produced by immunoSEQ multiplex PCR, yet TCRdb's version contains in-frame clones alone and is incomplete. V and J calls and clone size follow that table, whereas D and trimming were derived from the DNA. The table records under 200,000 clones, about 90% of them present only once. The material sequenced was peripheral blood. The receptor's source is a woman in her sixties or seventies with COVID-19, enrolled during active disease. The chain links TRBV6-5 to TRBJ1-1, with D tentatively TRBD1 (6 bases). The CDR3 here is CASSYNRVGAVTEAFF. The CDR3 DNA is TGTGCCAGCAGTTACAACAGGGTTGGAGCGGTCACTGAAGCTTTCTTT.